The 6 T cell receptor beta chains below all came from one sample that was sequenced in a study of Tregs in tolerant kidney transplant recipients. TCRdb keeps only in-frame clones here, not all; method: immunoSEQ multiplex PCR. The listing contains some 52,000 clones. This specimen was CD4+ T cells from blood, taken before the transplant. These receptors were collected from a human donor who received a combined kidney and bone marrow transplant.

As for this clone: The missing CDR3 end, 3 residues past where the read stops, is filled in from the germline J gene. This chain uses TRBV19 with TRBJ1-2; unclear D gene. Germline assignment: CDR1 LNHDA and CDR2 SQIVND (reference sequence). The CDR3 loop spans 12 amino acids. The CDR3 spells CASSIPGISYTF. Partial CDR3 DNA: TGTGCCAGTAGTATACCGGGGATCTCT.

With respect to this clone: The read terminates 3 residues before the CDR3 end, so the remaining end is supplied by the germline J gene. The V and J genes are TRBV2 and TRBJ1-1; 8 bases are shared with TRBD1. Germline loops: CDR1 SNHLY, CDR2 FYNNEI. V shed 5 bases, J shed 0 bases, and the junction held 8 bases outside the gene matches. This CDR3 is built from 16 residues. The sequenced CDR3 bases are TGTGCCAGCAGTACACAGGGGGGCGGGGTGAACACTGAA. The encoded protein is CASSTQGGGVNTE. The CDR3 in its entirety is CASSTQGGGVNTEAFF.

With regard to this clone: Read coverage stops 3 residues before the CDR3 terminus; the germline J gene supplies the remainder. This chain joins TRBV18 and TRBJ1-1; D uncertain. V lost 2 bases and J 1 base, leaving 14 bases between the germline ends. In germline, CDR1 is KGHSH, CDR2 LQKENI. The CDR3 runs to 16 residues. CDR3 DNA (partial): TGTGCCAGCTCACCATACCTCATATCAGAGAACACTGAA. It codes for CASSPYLISENTE. The full-length CDR3 reads as CASSPYLISENTEAFF.

Note on this clone: Mismatch with germline at one junction end may stem from a read error. Read data end 3 residues before the CDR3 end; the end is taken from the germline J gene. V and J are TRBV4-2 and TRBJ1-2, with 11 bases identical to TRBD1. This CDR3 is built from 13 residues. Germline assignment: CDR1 LGHNA and CDR2 YNFKEQ. The CDR3 region is CASTGTGGYGYTF. The sequenced CDR3 bases are TGCGCCAGCACCGGGACAGGGGGGTATGGC.

CDR3 region: CSVANPRRYNEQFF. The part of the CDR3 DNA that was read is TGCAGCGTTGCTAACCCCCGGCGGTACAATGAG. This chain uses TRBV29-1 with TRBJ2-1; no reliable D call. The read gets to within 3 residues of the CDR3 end, and the germline J gene fills in the rest. Trimming cost V 4 bases and J 4 bases, with 14 bases left between them. This CDR3 comprises 14 residues. Germline CDR1 and CDR2: SQVTM and ANQGSEA.

Remarks on this clone: The CDR3 end falls 3 residues outside the read, so it is completed with the germline J gene. The chain has TRBV30 and TRBJ1-2; no clear D gene. The germline V gene encodes CDR1 GTSNPN and CDR2 SVGIG (reference sequence). This CDR3 is 11 amino acids long. V dropped 2 bases and J dropped 1 base, with 2 bases sitting between them. CDR3 residues: CAWSLNYGYTF. The sequenced CDR3 bases are TGTGCCTGGAGTCTTAACTATGGC.